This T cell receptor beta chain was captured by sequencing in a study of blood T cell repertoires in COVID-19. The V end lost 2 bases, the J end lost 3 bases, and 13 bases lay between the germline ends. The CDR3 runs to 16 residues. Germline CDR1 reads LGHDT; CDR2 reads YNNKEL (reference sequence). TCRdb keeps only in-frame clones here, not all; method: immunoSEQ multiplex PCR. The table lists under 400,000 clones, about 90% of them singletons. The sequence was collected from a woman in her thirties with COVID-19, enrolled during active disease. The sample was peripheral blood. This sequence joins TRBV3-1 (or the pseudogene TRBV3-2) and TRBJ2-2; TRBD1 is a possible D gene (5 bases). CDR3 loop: CASSQPGFGDTGELFF. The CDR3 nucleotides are TGTGCCAGCAGCCAACCAGGGTTCGGAGACACCGGGGAGCTGTTTTTT.